Reported below is one T cell receptor (beta chain). Libraries were prepared by immunoSEQ multiplex PCR; TCRdb keeps only in-frame clonotypes and omits some of them. In the table there are about 120,000 clones, 88% of which are singletons. Germline V gene data show CDR1 as SGHNT and CDR2 as YYREEE (reference sequence). The CDR3 contains 15 residues. V dropped 3 bases and J dropped 1; count of bases not matched to a gene: 4. The entry originates in a study of T cell responses to AZD1222 COVID-19 vaccine. V is TRBV5-4 and J is TRBJ1-1, with 9 bases aligning to TRBD1. This clonotype was sampled from an adult in good health. Sequencing was performed on peripheral blood, taken on day 0 of AZD1222 vaccination. CDR3 sequence: CASSWAGQGNTEAFF. Written as DNA, the CDR3 is TGTGCCAGCAGCTGGGCGGGACAGGGGAACACTGAAGCTTTCTTT.